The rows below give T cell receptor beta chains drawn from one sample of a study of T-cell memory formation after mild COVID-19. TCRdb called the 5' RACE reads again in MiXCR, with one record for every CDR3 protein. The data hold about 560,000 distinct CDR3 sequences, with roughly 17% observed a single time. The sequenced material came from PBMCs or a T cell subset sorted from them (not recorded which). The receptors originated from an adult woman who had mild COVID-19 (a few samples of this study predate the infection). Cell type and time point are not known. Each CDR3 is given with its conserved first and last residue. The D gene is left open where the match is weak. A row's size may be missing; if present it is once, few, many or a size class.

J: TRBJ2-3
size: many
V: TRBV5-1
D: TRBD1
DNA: TGCGCCAGCACCTTGGGGGACAGGGATGCAGATACGCAGTATTTT
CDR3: CASTLGDRDADTQYF

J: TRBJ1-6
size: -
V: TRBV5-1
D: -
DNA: TGCGCCAGCAGCTTGGGCACGACTGTGAGCTCCTATAATTCACCCCTCCACTTT
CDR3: CASSLGTTVSSYNSPLHF

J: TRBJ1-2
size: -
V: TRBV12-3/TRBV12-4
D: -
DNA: TGTGCCAGCAGTTTTTACGGACCAGTGGGGGGCTCATACACCTTC
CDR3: CASSFYGPVGGSYTF

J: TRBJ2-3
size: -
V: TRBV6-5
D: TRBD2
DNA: TGTGCCAGCAGTCGTACCGGCGGGGGGGGGAGCACAGATACGCAGTATTTT
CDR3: CASSRTGGGGSTDTQYF

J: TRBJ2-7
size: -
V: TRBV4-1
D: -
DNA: TGCGCCAGCAGCTCGACTACTTCGGGCTACGAGCAGTACTTC
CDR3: CASSSTTSGYEQYF

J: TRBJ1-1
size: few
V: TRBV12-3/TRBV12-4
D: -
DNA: TGTGCCAGCACCCCTAACATGAACACTGAAGCTTTCTTT
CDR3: CASTPNMNTEAFF

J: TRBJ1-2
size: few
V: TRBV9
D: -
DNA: TGTGCCAGCAGCCGAGACGGGGCAGGAGCTGGCTACACCTTC
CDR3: CASSRDGAGAGYTF

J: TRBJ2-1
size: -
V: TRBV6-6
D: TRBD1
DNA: TGTGCCAGCAGTTACCCCCGGGACAGGGTGGTAGCGCCGTACAATGAGCAGTTCTTC
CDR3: CASSYPRDRVVAPYNEQFF

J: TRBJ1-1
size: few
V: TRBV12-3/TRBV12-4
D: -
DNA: TGTGCCAGCAGACCCGGGGCGCGGAGCATGAACACTGAAGCTTTCTTT
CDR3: CASRPGARSMNTEAFF

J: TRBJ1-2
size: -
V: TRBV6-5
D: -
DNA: TGTGCCAGCAGGGCATTCTATGGCTACACCTTC
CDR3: CASRAFYGYTF

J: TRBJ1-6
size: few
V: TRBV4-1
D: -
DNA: TGCGCCAGCAGCCAAGAGAGTGGGGTAGTAACCCTCCACTTT
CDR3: CASSQESGVVTLHF

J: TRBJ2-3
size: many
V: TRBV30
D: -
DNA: TGTGCCTGGAGTATCCGGAGGGGTGATACGCAGTATTTT
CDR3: CAWSIRRGDTQYF

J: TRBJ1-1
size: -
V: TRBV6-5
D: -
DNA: TGTGCCAGCAGTTACGAGGCATGGGCCACTGAAGCTTTCTTT
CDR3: CASSYEAWATEAFF

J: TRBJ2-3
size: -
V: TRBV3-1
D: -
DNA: TGTGCCAGCAACCCCACCGGAGGGATTAGGACAGATACGCAGTATTTT
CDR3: CASNPTGGIRTDTQYF

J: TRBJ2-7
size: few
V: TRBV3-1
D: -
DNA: TGTGCCAGCAGCCAAGATGCGCAGCCGACTTCCTACGAGCAGTACTTC
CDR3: CASSQDAQPTSYEQYF

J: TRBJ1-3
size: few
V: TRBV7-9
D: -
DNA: TGTGCCAGCAGCTCCCTGGGAGCTGGAAACACCATATATTTT
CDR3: CASSSLGAGNTIYF

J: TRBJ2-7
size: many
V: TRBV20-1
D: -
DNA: TGCAGTGCTAGCCCAGGGGGGCCCACCTACGAGCAGTACTTC
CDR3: CSASPGGPTYEQYF

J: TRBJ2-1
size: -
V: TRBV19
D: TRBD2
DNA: TGTGCCAGTAACCTAGCGGGAGCTATGGATGAGCAGTTCTTC
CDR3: CASNLAGAMDEQFF

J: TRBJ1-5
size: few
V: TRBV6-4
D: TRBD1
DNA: TGTGCCAGCAGTGTCTGGACAGGGGGACTTAGCAATCAGCCCCAGCATTTT
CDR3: CASSVWTGGLSNQPQHF

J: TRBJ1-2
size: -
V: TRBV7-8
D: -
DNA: TGTGCCAGCAGCCAACAGGGAAGATCTAAGGGCTACACCTTC
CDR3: CASSQQGRSKGYTF

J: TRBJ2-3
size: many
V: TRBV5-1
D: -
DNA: TGCGCCAGCACCCCCACCGGAGGAGTTACGCAGTATTTT
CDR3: CASTPTGGVTQYF

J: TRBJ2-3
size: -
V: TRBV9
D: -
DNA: TGTGCCAGCAGCGCCAACCCGCCAAGCACAGATACGCAGTATTTT
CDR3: CASSANPPSTDTQYF

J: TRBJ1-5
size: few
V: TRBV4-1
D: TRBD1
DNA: TGCGCCAGCAGCCAACCGAGGACAGGGAATAATCAGCCCCAGCATTTT
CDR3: CASSQPRTGNNQPQHF

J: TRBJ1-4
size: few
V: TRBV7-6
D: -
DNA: TGTGCCAGCAGCTCCTTTGGGGGGAATGAAAAACTGTTTTTT
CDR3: CASSSFGGNEKLFF

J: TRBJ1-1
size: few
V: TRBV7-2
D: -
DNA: TGTGCCAGCAGCTTAGCCGGCCCCGCTACTGAAGCTTTCTTT
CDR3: CASSLAGPATEAFF

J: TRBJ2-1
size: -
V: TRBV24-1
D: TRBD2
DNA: TGTGCCACCGGTCTAGCGGACAATGAGCAGTTCTTC
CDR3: CATGLADNEQFF

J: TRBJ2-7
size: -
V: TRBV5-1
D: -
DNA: TGCGCCAGCAGCTGGGACTTCGGCTCCTACGAGCAGTACTTC
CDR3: CASSWDFGSYEQYF

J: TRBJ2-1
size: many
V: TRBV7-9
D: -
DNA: TGTGCCAGCAGCTTACCCGGGACCGAATACAATGAGCAGTTCTTC
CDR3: CASSLPGTEYNEQFF

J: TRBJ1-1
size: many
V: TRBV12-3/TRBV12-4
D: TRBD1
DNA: TGTGCCAGCATCGACAGGGTAAAAAAGGCTGAAGCTTTCTTT
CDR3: CASIDRVKKAEAFF